The entry that follows covers one T cell receptor (beta chain) sequence. Antigen: not known. This sample stems from a study of blood T cells in healthy people across ages. Study-level findings and limits: Higher diversity, along with more naive CD4+ cells, distinguished long-lived donors from aged donors.

The CDR3 is made up of 14 amino acids. With V trimmed by 5 bases and J by 2 bases, 5 bases remained unmatched. Germline CDR1 and CDR2: MNHNS and SASEGT. Per-sample yields of isolated PBMCs were at least 6 million. The extraction recovered at least 5.5 micrograms of total RNA per sample. Then a second PCR, running about 7 to 11 cycles, was carried out with a sample-barcoded 5' primer and a J-beta primer mix. A single record per CDR3 protein comes from TCRdb applying MiXCR to the 5' RACE reads. Counted here are approximately 800,000 distinct CDR3 sequences, 58% occurring once; the ten biggest clones make up about 20%.

The clonotype was recovered from a man aged 25 to 45 in good health. This rearrangement joins TRBV6-1 to TRBJ2-5; 7 nucleotides match TRBD2. Material for sequencing was blood. CDR3 coding DNA: TGTGCCAGCAGTCGACCAGCGGGGCAAGAGACCCAGTACTTC. Amino acids: CASSRPAGQETQYF.